A single T cell receptor beta chain is shown here with its context. Other DNA sequences from this sample encode an identical CDR3 as well. Sequenced by immunoSEQ multiplex PCR; TCRdb stores in-frame clones only, minus some. There are 2 million to 2.5 million clones in the sample; about 90% occur only once, and 0.3% to 0.45% lies in the top ten. The sample is drawn from a study of shared clonotypes between healthy human individuals. In the study overall: With ages of 18 to 49, the donors were two women and a few men. Each donor contributed plates that comprised three CD4 naive, three CD4 memory, two CD8 naive and one CD8 memory.

This CDR3 has 16 residues. From germline, CDR1 is SGHTA and CDR2 FQGNSA. The junction had 6 bases not matched to a gene; V was cut back by 1 base and J by 7 bases. The sequence was collected from a young man in good health. Some clones in this sample may be carry-over from other donors' samples. V usage is TRBV7-2 and J usage is TRBJ1-5, with 11 bases identical to TRBD1. Material for sequencing was naive CD4+ T cells from PBMCs. Subset here: CD45RA+ positively selected. The CDR3 DNA sequence: TGTGCCAGCAGCTTAGGGGGGACAGGGGGAGGACAGCCCCAGCATTTT. Translated, it gives CASSLGGTGGGQPQHF.